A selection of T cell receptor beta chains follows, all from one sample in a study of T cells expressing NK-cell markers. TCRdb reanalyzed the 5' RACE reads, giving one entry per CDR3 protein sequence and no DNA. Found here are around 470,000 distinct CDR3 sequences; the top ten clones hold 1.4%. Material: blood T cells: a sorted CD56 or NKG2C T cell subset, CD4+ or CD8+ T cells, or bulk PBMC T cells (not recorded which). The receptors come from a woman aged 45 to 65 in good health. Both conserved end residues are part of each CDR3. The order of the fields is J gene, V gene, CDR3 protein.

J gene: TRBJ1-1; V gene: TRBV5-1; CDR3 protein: CASTPGPGQGAFF
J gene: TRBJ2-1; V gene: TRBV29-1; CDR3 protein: CSTRTTDNEQFF
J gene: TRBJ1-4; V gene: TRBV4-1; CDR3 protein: CASSQLSGGATNEKLFF
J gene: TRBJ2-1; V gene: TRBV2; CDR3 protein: CAGGQGTSNEQFF
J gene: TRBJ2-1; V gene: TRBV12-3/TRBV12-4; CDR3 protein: CASRLTSTEQFF
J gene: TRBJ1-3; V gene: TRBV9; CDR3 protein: CASSVIARDGGGNTIYF
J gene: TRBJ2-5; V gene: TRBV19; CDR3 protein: CASSTPIGWTEGETQYF
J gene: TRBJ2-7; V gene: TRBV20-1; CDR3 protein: CSALRTSMGYEQYF
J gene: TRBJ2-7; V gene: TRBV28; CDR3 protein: CASTNPGPSVGQYF
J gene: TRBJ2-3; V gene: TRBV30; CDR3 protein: CAWSSRLAWGADTQYF
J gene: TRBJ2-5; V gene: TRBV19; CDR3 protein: CASSMAGWAGAQYF
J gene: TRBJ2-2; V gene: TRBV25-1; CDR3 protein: CASSARTGAPTGELFF
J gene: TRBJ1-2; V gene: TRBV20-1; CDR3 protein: CSAITLGSHGYTF
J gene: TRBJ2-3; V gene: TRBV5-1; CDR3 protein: CASSSRPGLASPDTQYF
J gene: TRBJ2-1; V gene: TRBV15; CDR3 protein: CATSKSRGDKVYNEQFF
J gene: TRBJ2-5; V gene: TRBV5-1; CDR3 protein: CASSSGWTSGISETQYF
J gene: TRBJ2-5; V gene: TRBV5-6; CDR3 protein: CASSLGAGEETQYF
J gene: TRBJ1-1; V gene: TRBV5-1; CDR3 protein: CASSLDSNTEAFF
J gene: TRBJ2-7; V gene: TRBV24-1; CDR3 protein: CATSTRDRGTYEQYF
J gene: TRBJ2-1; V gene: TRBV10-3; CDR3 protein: CATYGEDPQSSYNEQFF
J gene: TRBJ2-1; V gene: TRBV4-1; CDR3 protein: CASSRGLLNEQFF
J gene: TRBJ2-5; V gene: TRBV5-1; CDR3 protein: CASSLGGNRFQETQYF
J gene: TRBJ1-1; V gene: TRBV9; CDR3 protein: CASSSGTLGNTEAFF
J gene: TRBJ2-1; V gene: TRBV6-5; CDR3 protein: CASSWGPYNEQFF
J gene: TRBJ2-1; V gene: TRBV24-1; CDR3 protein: CATSDFNQEARFNEQFF
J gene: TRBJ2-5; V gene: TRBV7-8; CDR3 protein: CASSLAGMRETQYF
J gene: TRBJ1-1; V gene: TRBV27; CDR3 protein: CASSLSGGPWLSAFF
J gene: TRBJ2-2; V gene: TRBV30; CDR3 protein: CAWSVRGQANTGELFF
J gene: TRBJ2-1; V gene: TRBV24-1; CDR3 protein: CATSRGLASIYNEQFF
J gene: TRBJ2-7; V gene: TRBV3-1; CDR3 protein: CASSLLSGNYEQYF
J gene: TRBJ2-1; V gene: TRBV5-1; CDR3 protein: CASSQPRAGLGEQFF
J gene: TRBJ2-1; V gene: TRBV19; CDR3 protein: CASSIRVLAGGRNNEQFF
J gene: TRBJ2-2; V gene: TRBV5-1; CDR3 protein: CASSPMTSPGELFF
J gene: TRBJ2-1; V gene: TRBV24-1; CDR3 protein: CATSDSGTGGDYNEQFF
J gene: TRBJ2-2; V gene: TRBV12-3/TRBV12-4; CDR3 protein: CASNSSPTGAGELFF
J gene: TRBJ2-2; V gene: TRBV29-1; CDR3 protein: CSVEVGGKLFF
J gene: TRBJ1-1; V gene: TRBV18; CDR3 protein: CASSPEGGNTEAFF
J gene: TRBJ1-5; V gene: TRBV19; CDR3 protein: CASSMGRGSNQPQHF
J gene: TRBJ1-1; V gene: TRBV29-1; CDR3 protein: CSVAGQVTEAFF
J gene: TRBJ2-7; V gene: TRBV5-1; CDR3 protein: CASSLSSYEQYF
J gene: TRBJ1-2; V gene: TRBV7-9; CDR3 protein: CASSQDNRNGYTF
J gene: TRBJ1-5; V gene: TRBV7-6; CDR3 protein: CASSLRGSNQPQHF
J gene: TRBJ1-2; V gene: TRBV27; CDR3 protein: CASSLQRSNYGYTF
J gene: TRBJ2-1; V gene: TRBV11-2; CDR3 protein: CASSYLLGGDLQFF